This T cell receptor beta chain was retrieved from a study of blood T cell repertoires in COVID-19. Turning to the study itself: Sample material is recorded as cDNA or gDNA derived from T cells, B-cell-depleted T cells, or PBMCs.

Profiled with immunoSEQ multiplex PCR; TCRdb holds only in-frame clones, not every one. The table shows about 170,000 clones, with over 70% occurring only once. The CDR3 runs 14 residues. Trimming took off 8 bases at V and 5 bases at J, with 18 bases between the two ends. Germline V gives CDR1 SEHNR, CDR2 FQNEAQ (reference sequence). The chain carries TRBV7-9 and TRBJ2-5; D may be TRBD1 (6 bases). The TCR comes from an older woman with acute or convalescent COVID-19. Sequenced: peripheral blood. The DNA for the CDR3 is TGTGCCAGCGGGGACAATAGGGTTCAGGAGACCCAGTACTTC. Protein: CASGDNRVQETQYF.